The rows below give T cell receptor beta chains drawn from one sample of a study of T cell responses to AZD1222 COVID-19 vaccine. Measured with immunoSEQ multiplex PCR; TCRdb has only the in-frame clones, and not every one. The table lists fewer than 200,000 clones, roughly 92% of them singletons. Sequencing was performed on peripheral blood, taken on day 0 of AZD1222 vaccination. These TCRs come from an adult in good health. The CDR3 runs from the conserved cysteine through the conserved F or W. The order of the fields is clone size, D gene, J gene, V gene, CDR3 protein, CDR3 DNA. A D gene is named only where the DNA matches it firmly. Clone size is not always given. Where it is, it says once, few, many or a class for expanded clones.

once	TRBD1	TRBJ1-5	TRBV6-5	CASRDRAGQPQHF	TGTGCCAGCAGGGACAGGGCAGGGCAGCCCCAGCATTTT
-	-	TRBJ2-3	TRBV10-3	CAISAALLRTDTQYF	TGTGCCATCAGTGCAGCGCTGCTGCGCACAGATACGCAGTATTTT
-	-	TRBJ1-2	TRBV19	CASSITAQGSYGYTF	TGTGCCAGTAGTATCACGGCTCAGGGGTCCTATGGCTACACCTTC
-	-	TRBJ1-1	TRBV5-1	CASSLSRDNTEAFF	TGCGCCAGCAGCTTGTCCAGGGATAACACTGAAGCTTTCTTT
-	TRBD2	TRBJ2-1	TRBV15	CATSISRLAGGRSSYNEQFF	TGTGCCACCAGCATTTCCCGACTAGCGGGGGGAAGGAGCTCCTACAATGAGCAGTTCTTC
-	-	TRBJ1-1	TRBV12-3/TRBV12-4	CASLGGRAEAFF	TGTGCCAGCTTAGGGGGGAGGGCTGAAGCTTTCTTT
few	-	TRBJ1-2	TRBV18	CASSPEYGRPSYGYTF	TGTGCCAGCTCACCGGAATACGGCAGGCCTTCCTATGGCTACACCTTC
few	-	TRBJ1-1	TRBV6-5	CASSLEVYTEAFF	TGTGCCAGCAGTTTGGAGGTCTACACTGAAGCTTTCTTT
-	-	TRBJ2-1	TRBV2	CASSVQRLSYNEQFF	TGTGCCAGCAGTGTGCAGCGACTATCCTACAATGAGCAGTTCTTC
-	TRBD2	TRBJ2-5	TRBV7-2	CASSTKGGLADQETQYF	TGTGCCAGCAGCACAAAAGGCGGACTAGCAGACCAAGAGACCCAGTACTTC
once	-	TRBJ1-5	TRBV12-3/TRBV12-4	CASSLSWDQPQHF	TGTGCCAGCAGTTTATCTTGGGATCAGCCCCAGCATTTT
once	TRBD1	TRBJ1-1	TRBV7-2	CASSYLWTGGTEAFF	TGTGCCAGCAGCTATCTATGGACAGGGGGCACTGAAGCTTTCTTT
-	TRBD1	TRBJ1-4	TRBV7-9	CASSGRTGVGEKLFF	TGTGCCAGCAGCGGCAGGACAGGGGTGGGTGAAAAACTGTTTTTT
-	TRBD1	TRBJ2-3	TRBV11-3	CASSPGQGKVEADTQYF	TGTGCCAGCAGCCCGGGACAGGGAAAAGTTGAAGCAGATACGCAGTATTTT
-	-	TRBJ2-1	TRBV7-9	CASSLVRLNEQFF	TGTGCCAGCAGCTTAGTGCGGTTGAATGAGCAGTTCTTC
-	-	TRBJ2-5	TRBV7-3	CASSPIGSSQETQYF	TGTGCCAGCAGCCCGATAGGGTCATCCCAAGAGACCCAGTACTTC
-	-	TRBJ1-2	TRBV27	CASSPRRENYGYTF	TGTGCCAGCAGTCCCCGGAGAGAAAACTATGGCTACACCTTC
-	-	TRBJ2-5	TRBV30	CAWRGTGETQYF	TGTGCCTGGAGAGGGACGGGTGAGACCCAGTACTTC
-	TRBD2	TRBJ2-4	TRBV10-3	CAISPGLAGGQAKNIQYF	TGTGCCATCAGCCCGGGACTAGCGGGGGGGCAGGCCAAAAACATTCAGTACTTC
-	-	TRBJ1-2	TRBV5-5	CASSLGLRGGYTF	TGTGCCAGCAGCTTGGGGTTGCGGGGCGGCTACACCTTC
-	-	TRBJ2-2	TRBV6-5	CASTHGGELFF	TGTGCCAGCACCCATGGAGGGGAGCTGTTTTTT
once	-	TRBJ2-7	TRBV5-4	CASSLETGLGVQYF	TGTGCCAGCAGCTTGGAAACAGGGCTGGGAGTGCAGTACTTC
-	-	TRBJ2-2	TRBV11-2	CASSSNRVWNTGELFF	TGTGCCAGCAGCTCCAACAGGGTGTGGAACACCGGGGAGCTGTTTTTT
-	TRBD1	TRBJ1-3	TRBV11-2	CASSQGAGNTIYF	TGTGCCAGCAGCCAGGGGGCCGGAAACACCATATATTTT
-	TRBD1	TRBJ1-4	TRBV19	CASSIGGQGFGLSEKLFF	TGTGCCAGTAGTATAGGGGGACAGGGGTTCGGCTTAAGTGAAAAACTGTTTTTT
-	TRBD2	TRBJ2-7	TRBV13	CASSTNWAGDYWLPGEQYF	TGTGCCAGCAGCACAAATTGGGCGGGGGACTACTGGCTTCCAGGCGAGCAGTACTTC
-	TRBD1	TRBJ2-7	TRBV6-5	CASSYRTGDHVYEQYF	TGTGCCAGCAGTTACCGGACAGGGGATCATGTATACGAGCAGTACTTC
-	TRBD2	TRBJ2-7	TRBV18	CASSGSGRGPGVAVLNEQYF	TGTGCCAGCTCGGGTAGCGGGAGAGGCCCAGGCGTGGCGGTATTAAACGAGCAGTACTTC
-	TRBD2	TRBJ2-1	TRBV14	CASSLWTSRDEQFF	TGTGCCAGCAGCCTCTGGACTAGCCGGGATGAGCAGTTCTTC
few	TRBD1	TRBJ2-3	TRBV19	CASSALTGTGKLAQYF	TGTGCCAGTAGCGCGCTGACCGGGACAGGGAAACTCGCGCAGTATTTT
-	-	TRBJ1-2	TRBV5-1	CASSMEGRQYGYTF	TGCGCCAGCAGCATGGAGGGACGTCAATATGGCTACACCTTC
-	TRBD2	TRBJ2-3	TRBV5-1	CASSYGTSGRSADTQYF	TGCGCCAGCAGCTACGGGACTAGCGGGAGGAGTGCAGATACGCAGTATTTT
-	TRBD2	TRBJ2-1	TRBV7-6	CASSTGLAGGLNEQFF	TGTGCCAGCAGCACAGGACTAGCGGGAGGGTTGAATGAGCAGTTCTTC
-	-	TRBJ1-5	TRBV5-8	CASSLARQTSNQPQHF	TGTGCCAGCAGCTTGGCCCGACAGACTAGCAATCAGCCCCAGCATTTT
few	TRBD1	TRBJ2-2	TRBV6-1	CASSEAIGTGAGELFF	TGTGCCAGCAGTGAAGCCATTGGGACAGGGGCCGGGGAGCTGTTTTTT
-	-	TRBJ1-5	TRBV5-1	CASSWGVNQPQHF	TGCGCCAGCAGCTGGGGGGTCAATCAGCCCCAGCATTTT
-	TRBD2	TRBJ2-3	TRBV24-1	CATSKGRGGYTDTQYF	TGTGCCACCAGTAAGGGGCGGGGGGGATACACAGATACGCAGTATTTT
-	-	TRBJ1-1	TRBV7-9	CASSTQGTEAFF	TGTGCCAGCAGTACCCAGGGGACTGAAGCTTTCTTT
-	TRBD1	TRBJ1-1	TRBV18	CASSPLGQAVNTEAFF	TGTGCCAGCTCACCACTAGGACAGGCAGTGAACACTGAAGCTTTCTTT
-	-	TRBJ1-1	TRBV30	CAWRRARGNTEAFF	TGTGCCTGGAGGCGGGCCAGAGGGAACACTGAAGCTTTCTTT
-	TRBD2	TRBJ2-7	TRBV12-3/TRBV12-4	CASNLSGGYEQYF	TGTGCCAGCAACCTTAGCGGGGGCTACGAGCAGTACTTC
-	TRBD2	TRBJ2-5	TRBV11-2	CASTVLAGIGETQYF	TGTGCCAGCACCGTACTAGCGGGGATCGGAGAGACCCAGTACTTC
-	-	TRBJ1-1	TRBV7-8	CASSLGSLLVARAEAFF	TGTGCCAGCAGCTTGGGGTCCCTCCTAGTAGCGAGGGCTGAAGCTTTCTTT
-	-	TRBJ2-1	TRBV14	CASSQRTVYNEQFF	TGTGCCAGCAGCCAACGGACGGTTTACAATGAGCAGTTCTTC
-	-	TRBJ2-1	TRBV5-8	CASSLGVGINEQFF	TGTGCCAGCAGCCTAGGGGTTGGAATAAATGAGCAGTTCTTC
-	-	TRBJ1-5	TRBV2	CASSERGAQPQHF	TGTGCCAGCAGTGAGAGGGGTGCTCAGCCCCAGCATTTT
once	-	TRBJ1-5	TRBV27	CASSLGGGNQPQHF	TGTGCCAGCAGTTTGGGGGGAGGCAATCAGCCCCAGCATTTT
-	-	TRBJ2-7	TRBV3-1/TRBV3-2	CASSHARLGEQYF	TGTGCCAGCAGCCACGCTAGATTAGGCGAGCAGTACTTC
-	-	TRBJ1-1	TRBV4-1	CASSQGHRETTEAFF	TGCGCCAGCAGCCAAGGCCACAGGGAAACCACTGAAGCTTTCTTT
-	TRBD1	TRBJ1-1	TRBV7-9	CASSLRDSGTEAFF	TGTGCCAGCAGCTTAAGGGACAGTGGGACTGAAGCTTTCTTT
-	-	TRBJ2-7	TRBV5-6	CASSRLAYEQYF	TGTGCCAGCAGCCGCCTGGCCTACGAGCAGTACTTC
-	-	TRBJ2-7	TRBV19	CASSSRGRLSYEQYF	TGTGCCAGTAGTAGCCGCGGACGGCTCTCCTACGAGCAGTACTTC
once	TRBD1	TRBJ2-3	TRBV29-1	CSAAGQGAADTQYF	TGCAGCGCCGCCGGACAGGGGGCGGCAGATACGCAGTATTTT